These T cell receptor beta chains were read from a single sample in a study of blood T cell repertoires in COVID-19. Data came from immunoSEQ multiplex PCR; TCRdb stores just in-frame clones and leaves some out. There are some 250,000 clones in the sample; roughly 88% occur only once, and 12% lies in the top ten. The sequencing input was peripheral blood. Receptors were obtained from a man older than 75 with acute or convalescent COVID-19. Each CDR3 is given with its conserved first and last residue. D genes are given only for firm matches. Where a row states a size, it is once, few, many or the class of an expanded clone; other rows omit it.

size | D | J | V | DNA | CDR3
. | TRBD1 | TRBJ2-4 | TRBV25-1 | TGTGCCAGCAGTGAATCTCGGACAGGGATAGCCAAAAACATTCAGTACTTC | CASSESRTGIAKNIQYF
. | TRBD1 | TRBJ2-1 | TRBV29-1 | TGCAGCGTACGGGACAGGCCGTCCTACAATGAGCAGTTCTTC | CSVRDRPSYNEQFF
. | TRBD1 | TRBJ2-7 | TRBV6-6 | TGTGCCAGCAGCCGCCCCCAGGGGGCCGAGCAGTACTTC | CASSRPQGAEQYF
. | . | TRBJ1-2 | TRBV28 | TGTGCCAGCAGCTTGAGCCTCTATGGCTACACCTTC | CASSLSLYGYTF
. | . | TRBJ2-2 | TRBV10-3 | TGTGCCATCAGTGTAGAGTTGAACACCGGGGAGCTGTTTTTT | CAISVELNTGELFF
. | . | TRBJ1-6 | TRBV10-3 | TGTGCCATCAGCCTGAACCGGGATCATAATTCACCCCTCCACTTT | CAISLNRDHNSPLHF
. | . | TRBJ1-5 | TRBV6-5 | TGTGCCAGCAGGGTGGGGGGTAGCAATCAGCCCCAGCATTTT | CASRVGGSNQPQHF
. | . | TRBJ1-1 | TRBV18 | TGTGCCAGCTCACCAGAGGTACGGGGGGTTAAATTTGAAGCTTTCTTT | CASSPEVRGVKFEAFF
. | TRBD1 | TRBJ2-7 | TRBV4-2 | TGTGCCAGCGGCCGGGACAGGGGTCCCTACGAGCAGTACTTC | CASGRDRGPYEQYF
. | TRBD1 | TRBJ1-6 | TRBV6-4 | TGTGCCAGCAGTCCGACAGGGACTAATTCACCCCTCCACTTT | CASSPTGTNSPLHF
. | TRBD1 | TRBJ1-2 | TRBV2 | TGTGCCAGCCAGAGGACAGGGGTAGTAGGGAACTATGGCTACACCTTC | CASQRTGVVGNYGYTF
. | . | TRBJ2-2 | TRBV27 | TGTGCCAGCACAGGGACTTCGATCCCCGGGGAGCTGTTTTTT | CASTGTSIPGELFF
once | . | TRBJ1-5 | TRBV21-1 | TGTGCCAGACACAGCATCAATCAGCCCCAGCATTTT | CARHSINQPQHF
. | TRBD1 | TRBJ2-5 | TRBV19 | TGTGCCAGTAGTATGACAGGGGGATTACAAGAGACCCAGTACTTC | CASSMTGGLQETQYF
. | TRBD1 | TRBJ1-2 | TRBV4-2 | TGTGCCAGCAGCCAAGAGAGCCGGGACAGGGTAGGTGGCTACACCTTC | CASSQESRDRVGGYTF
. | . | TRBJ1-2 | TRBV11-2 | TGTGCCAGCAGCTACCAGGGGAACTATGGCTACACCTTC | CASSYQGNYGYTF
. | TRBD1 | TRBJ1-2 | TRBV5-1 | TGCGCCAGCAGCTTTGATGGGACAGGGGCTGGCTACACCTTC | CASSFDGTGAGYTF
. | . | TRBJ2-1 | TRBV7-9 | TGTGCCAGCAGCTTAACAGGGTCTGGCGATGAGCAGTTCTTC | CASSLTGSGDEQFF
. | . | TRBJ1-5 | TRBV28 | TGTGCCAGCAGTTTAGGGGCAGAGAGCAGCAATCAGCCCCAGCATTTT | CASSLGAESSNQPQHF
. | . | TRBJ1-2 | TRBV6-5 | TGTGCCAGCAGTTACCCCGGGTCTGGCTACACCTTC | CASSYPGSGYTF
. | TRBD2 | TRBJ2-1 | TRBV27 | TGTGCCAGCAGTAAACTAGCGGGAGCCTACAATGAGCAGTTCTTC | CASSKLAGAYNEQFF
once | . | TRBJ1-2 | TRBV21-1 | TGTGCCAGCAGCAAAGCGGGGCCAGGGAAGGACTATGGCTACACCTTC | CASSKAGPGKDYGYTF
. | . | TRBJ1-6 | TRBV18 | TGTGCCAGCTCACCGGGGCAGGGGAATTCACCCCTCCACTTT | CASSPGQGNSPLHF
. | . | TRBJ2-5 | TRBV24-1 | TGTGCCACCAGTGATAGGCAGGGGTTGAGAGAGACCCAGTACTTC | CATSDRQGLRETQYF
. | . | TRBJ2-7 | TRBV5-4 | TGTGCCAGCAGCCCGACGGGTACCCACGAGCAGTACTTC | CASSPTGTHEQYF
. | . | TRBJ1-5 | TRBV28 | TGTGCCAGCGGGTGGGGCCAGTTTTCTTATAGCAATCAGCCCCAGCATTTT | CASGWGQFSYSNQPQHF
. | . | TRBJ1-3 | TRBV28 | TGTGCCAGCAGTTTTTTTGGTGACTACTCTGGAAACACCATATATTTT | CASSFFGDYSGNTIYF
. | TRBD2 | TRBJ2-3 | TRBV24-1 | TGTGCCACCAGTGATCCGCCCTCGAAGCGGGACACAGATACGCAGTATTTT | CATSDPPSKRDTDTQYF
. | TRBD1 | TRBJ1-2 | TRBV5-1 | TGCGCCAGCAGCTCCGGGACAGATTTCCACGGCTACACCTTC | CASSSGTDFHGYTF
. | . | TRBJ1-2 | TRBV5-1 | TGCGCCAGCAGCTTGGCCGGGGGGGAAGGAGGCTATGGCTACACCTTC | CASSLAGGEGGYGYTF
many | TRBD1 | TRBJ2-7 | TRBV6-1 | TGTGCCAGCAGTGAAAGCAGGGGGAACGAGCAGTACTTC | CASSESRGNEQYF
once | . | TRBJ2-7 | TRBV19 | TGTGCCAGTACCCGGACAGCACTATCCTACGAGCAGTACTTC | CASTRTALSYEQYF
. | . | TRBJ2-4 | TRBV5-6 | TGTGCCAGCAGCCCCCCGGGGTTACTAGCCAAAAACATTCAGTACTTC | CASSPPGLLAKNIQYF
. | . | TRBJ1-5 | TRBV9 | TGTGCCAGCAGCGTAGGAGATCAGCCCCAGCATTTT | CASSVGDQPQHF
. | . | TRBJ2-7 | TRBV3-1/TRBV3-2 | TGTGCCAGCAGCCTCGGGACGCTAAGGGGGGAGCAGTACTTC | CASSLGTLRGEQYF
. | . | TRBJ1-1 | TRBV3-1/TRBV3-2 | TGTGCCAGCAGCCAATTAAACACTGAAGCTTTCTTT | CASSQLNTEAFF
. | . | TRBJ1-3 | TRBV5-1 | TGCGCCAGCAGCTTGGACCTGTCGAGGTTATCTGGAAACACCATATATTTT | CASSLDLSRLSGNTIYF
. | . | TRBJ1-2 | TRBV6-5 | TGTGCCAGCAGTTACTCCGGACAGAACTATGGCTACACCTTC | CASSYSGQNYGYTF